Following are 9 T cell receptor beta chains from one sample sequenced in a study of technical replicates of blood from a handful of donors. Only in-frame clones appear in the TCRdb table, and some are missing; sequencing was by immunoSEQ multiplex PCR. The sample lists 65,000 to 95,000 clones, around 94% occurring once. The sequenced sample consisted of T cells isolated from PBMCs. These receptors all come from a human donor in good health.

V and J are TRBV5-1 and TRBJ1-1; TRBD1 matches at 7 bases. This CDR3 spans 13 amino acids. V dropped 4 bases and J dropped 4; count of bases not matched to a gene: 4. CDR1 and CDR2 from the germline V gene are SGHRS and YFSETQ. The CDR3 is CASSENRGTEAFF. CDR3 DNA sequence: TGCGCCAGCAGCGAAAACAGGGGCACTGAAGCTTTCTTT.

In DNA form, the CDR3 reads TGCGCCAGCAGCCAAGTGTTACAGCGGGAGCTCAATGAGCAGTTCTTC. It yields the protein CASSQVLQRELNEQFF. This sequence joins TRBV4-1 and TRBJ2-1; 8 nucleotides align to TRBD2. The CDR3 has 16 residues. The germline gives CDR1 MGHRA, CDR2 YSYEKL. J lost 6 bases, V lost 1 base, and 8 bases had no gene match.

V is TRBV13 and J is TRBJ2-2; 15 bases are a match to TRBD2. The CDR3 is made up of 17 amino acids. Germline trimming cut 5 bases from V and 7 bases from J; bases unmatched to any gene: 8. Germline V gene sequence: CDR1 PRHDT, CDR2 FYEKMQ (reference sequence). The CDR3 is CASSPKGLAGGFGELFF. The CDR3 nucleotides read TGTGCCAGCAGCCCGAAGGGACTAGCGGGAGGATTCGGGGAGCTGTTTTTT.

A word on this clone: At one end the junction does not follow the germline gene, possibly because of a read error. This rearrangement joins TRBV2 to TRBJ1-1; D uncertain. CDR3 length equals 13 residues. Germline assignment: CDR1 SNHLY and CDR2 FYNNEI. CDR3 bases: TGTGCCAGCAGGGAAGCCCAGAACACTGAAGCTTTCTTT. It specifies CASREAQNTEAFF. Together with reference TRBV2 and TRBJ1-1, the CDR3 gives the full variable domain: EPEVTQTPSHQVTQMGQEVILRCVPISNHLYFYWYRQILGQKVEFLVSFYNNEISEKSEIFDDQFSVERPDGSNFTLKIRSTKLEDSAMYFCASREAQNTEAFFGQGTRLTVV.

The rearrangement uses TRBV7-2 and TRBJ1-2; D uncertain. V lost 5 bases, J lost 2 bases, and 12 bases lay in between. The CDR3 has 14 residues. The V gene's germline CDR1 is SGHTA and CDR2 FQGNSA. The CDR3, as DNA: TGTGCCAGCAGCCCGCACCGGGAAAACTATGGCTACACCTTC. Amino acid sequence: CASSPHRENYGYTF.

This clone was seen only once. The chain's CDR3 is CAWSDLAEAFF. The CDR3, as DNA: TGTGCCTGGAGTGATCTTGCTGAAGCTTTCTTT. This chain joins TRBV30 and TRBJ1-1; unclear D gene. The CDR3 extends over 11 amino acids. Trimming removed 1 base at V and 6 bases at J, with 6 bases between. Germline V lookup: CDR1 GTSNPN, CDR2 SVGIG (reference sequence).

This clone came up once. The chain couples TRBV10-3 to TRBJ2-5, with TRBD1 identical over 7 bases. Germline-derived CDR1 and CDR2 are ENHRY and SYGVKD. V was pared by 3 bases and J by 1 base, with 2 bases of the junction left unmatched. CDR3 length: 14 amino acids. CDR3 DNA sequence: TGTGCCATCAGTGACCCAGGGGGCCAAGAGACCCAGTACTTC. Amino acids: CAISDPGGQETQYF.

V usage is TRBV7-3 and J usage is TRBJ2-3; the D gene is possibly TRBD2 (6 bases). The CDR3 has 15 residues. Per the germline V gene, CDR1 is SGHTA and CDR2 is FQGTGA. V was shortened by 0 bases and J by 2 bases, with 9 bases between the two germline ends. CDR3 in DNA: TGTGCCAGCAGCTTAACCGGCGGGGACACAGATACGCAGTATTTT. It specifies CASSLTGGDTDTQYF.

The genes are TRBV9 and TRBJ1-1; D is possibly TRBD1 (6 bases). This CDR3 region has 16 residues. CDR1 SGDLS and CDR2 YYNGEE come from the germline V gene. Trimming stripped 5 bases from V and 0 bases from J, with 17 bases between. The CDR3 sequence: CASSEGGGVMNTEAFF. The CDR3 DNA reads TGTGCCAGCAGTGAGGGGGGGGGCGTAATGAACACTGAAGCTTTCTTT.